The next 11 T cell receptor beta chains were all read from a single sample in a study of T cell clonality in common variable immunodeficiency. General study findings and limits: Reportedly, TCR beta sequences from common variable immunodeficiency showed fewer deletions and N-nucleotide insertions.

Their antigens remain unidentified. TCRdb keeps only in-frame clones here, not all; method: immunoSEQ multiplex PCR. Singletons are absent from the sample, which has approximately 30,000 clones. Input material: peripheral blood mononuclear cells. These receptor sequences come from a human donor with common variable immunodeficiency.

This clone was recorded at least ten times. Incomplete CDR3 DNA: TGTGCCAGCTCACTTAGCGGGAGGGTCACAGATACG. Its translation is CASSLSGRVTDT. The CDR3 as a whole reads CASSLSGRVTDTQYF. The V gene is TRBV18, the J gene TRBJ2-3; TRBD2 agrees at 11 bases. From the germline J gene comes the end of the CDR3, since the read stops 3 residues before it. Per germline, CDR1 KGHSH and CDR2 LQKENI. CDR3 length: 15 amino acids. J was trimmed by 2 bases and V by 4 bases; bases with no gene match: 2.

This clone was seen more than once but under ten times. Read sequence stops 3 residues before the CDR3 end, and the germline J gene provides the missing end. V usage is TRBV30 and J usage is TRBJ1-1; 9 bases line up with TRBD1. Germline values: CDR1 GTSNPN, CDR2 SVGIG (reference sequence). The CDR3 spans 13 residues. CDR3 sequence reads: CAWRGQGVVKAFF. The CDR3 bases that were read are TGTGCCTGGAGGGGACAGGGCGTAGTAAAA.

The table lists this clone with a few counts. The read is 3 residues too short to cover the CDR3 end, so that end is filled in from the germline J gene. This rearrangement joins TRBV7-6 to TRBJ2-2, with 10 nucleotides matching TRBD2. V lost 6 bases, J lost 4 bases, and 8 bases stayed unmatched. CDR3 length: 16 residues. Germline values: CDR1 SGHVS, CDR2 FNYEAQ. This CDR3 reads CASRGGGLAITGELFF. CDR3 DNA, as far as it was read: TGTGCCAGCAGGGGAGGGGGACTAGCGATCACCGGGGAG.

Only a few counts were recorded for this clone. The DNA ends 3 residues before the CDR3 does, and the rest of the CDR3 is filled in from the germline J gene. The genes are TRBV6-2 or TRBV6-3 and TRBJ1-4; TRBD1 aligns across 10 bases. The CDR3 totals 17 residues. The J segment lost 8 bases and the V segment lost 0 bases, leaving 9 bases of the junction unmatched. The germline V gene has CDR1 MNHEY and CDR2 SVGEGT. The CDR3 here is CASSYSRSRTGGEKLFF. The sequenced CDR3 bases are TGTGCCAGCAGTTACTCGAGGTCGAGGACAGGGGGAGAAAAA.

Worth noting for this clone: The read ends 3 residues early relative to the CDR3; the germline J gene fills the gap. The rearrangement joins TRBV7-8 to TRBJ2-1; perhaps TRBD2 as D (6 bases). Per the germline V gene, CDR1 is SGHVS and CDR2 is FQNEAQ. The V end lost 8 bases, the J end lost 0 bases, and 17 bases lay between the germline ends. The CDR3 is made up of 16 amino acids. CDR3 sequence: CASLLGLKSSYNEQFF. The CDR3 DNA, read in part, is TGTGCCAGCCTCTTGGGACTGAAGAGCTCCTACAATGAG.

There are many counts of this clone. The missing CDR3 end, 3 residues past where the read stops, is filled in from the germline J gene. The V and J genes are TRBV11-3 and TRBJ2-7, with 13 positions matching TRBD2. Germline V gene lookup returns CDR1 SGHNT and CDR2 YENEEA. V gave up 3 bases and J gave up 6 bases; unmatched junction bases: 5. The CDR3 covers 15 residues. The DNA read from the CDR3 is TGTGCCAGCAGCTTGGACGGACTAGCGGGAGTCGAG. Translating gives CASSLDGLAGVE. The whole CDR3 is CASSLDGLAGVEQYF. Combining the CDR3 with reference TRBV11-3 and TRBJ2-7 gives the whole variable domain EAGVVQSPRYKIIEKKQPVAFWCNPISGHNTLYWYLQNLGQGPELLIRYENEEAVDDSQLPKDRFSAERLKGVDSTLKIQPAELGDSAVYLCASSLDGLAGVEQYFGPGTRLTVT.

Of note for this clone: The read finishes 3 residues shy of the CDR3 end, and the germline J gene is used to complete it. The chain combines TRBV7-9 with TRBJ2-7; D is uncertain. With 5 bases removed from V and 6 bases from J, the gap between germline ends came to 8 bases. Germline CDR1 is SEHNR and CDR2 is FQNEAQ (reference sequence). This CDR3 spans 11 amino acids. CDR3 DNA, as far as it was read: TGTGCCAGCAGCCCCGAGCGCGAG. Translation: CASSPERE. From start to end, the CDR3 is CASSPEREQYF.

The table lists this clone with many counts. The read terminates 3 residues before the CDR3 end, so the remaining end is supplied by the germline J gene. This chain connects TRBV20-1 to TRBJ1-4; TRBD1 matches at 11 bases. With V trimmed by 0 bases and J by 8 bases, 11 bases remained unmatched. Germline-derived CDR1 and CDR2 are DFQATT and SNEGSKA (reference sequence). This CDR3 has 17 residues. Partial CDR3 DNA: TGCAGTGCTAGAGATAAAGTGGTTAGGACAGGGGGCGAAAAA. Translated: CSARDKVVRTGGEK. The CDR3 in full is CSARDKVVRTGGEKLFF.

This clone was picked up many times. The DNA ends 3 residues before the CDR3 does, and the rest of the CDR3 is filled in from the germline J gene. The V call is TRBV7-2, the J call TRBJ1-1; no definite D call. CDR3 length: 13 amino acids. Germline CDR1 and CDR2: SGHTA and FQGNSA. Trimming removed 1 base from V and 3 bases from J, with 6 bases in between. This chain's CDR3 is CASSLVQYTEAFF. The sequenced part of the CDR3 DNA is TGTGCCAGCAGCTTAGTTCAGTACACTGAA.

Concerning this clone: Coverage ceases 3 residues before the CDR3 finishes, and the germline J gene fills in the end. The V gene is TRBV6-2 or TRBV6-3, the J gene TRBJ2-2, with D perhaps matching TRBD2 (6 bases). Germline CDR1 and CDR2: MNHEY and SVGEGT. Deletions cut 0 bases from V and 6 bases from J, with 11 bases between. The CDR3 spans 15 residues. Partial CDR3 DNA: TGTGCCAGCAGTTACTCCCGGGGGAGTGCCGGGGAG. Translation: CASSYSRGSAGE. In full, the CDR3 is CASSYSRGSAGELFF.

As regards this clone: The CDR3 end is not reached by the read, which stops 3 residues before it; the germline J gene fills it in. The chain carries TRBV11-2 and TRBJ1-1; D is unclear. The CDR3 has 13 amino acids. Germline V gene sequence: CDR1 SGHAT, CDR2 FQNNGV. V lost 0 bases and J lost 5, with 7 bases in between. The CDR3 DNA, read in part, is TGTGCCAGCAGCTTAGAAGGAGGGACTGAA. It is translated as CASSLEGGTE. The whole CDR3 reads CASSLEGGTEAFF.